This T cell receptor beta chain was sequenced in a study of blood T cell repertoires in COVID-19. Study-level background: Whether acute or convalescent, the COVID-19 samples came from the United States, Italy and Spain. Sources were T cells, B-cell-depleted T cells, or PBMCs; the material itself was cDNA or gDNA.

CDR3 size: 19 residues. Authors' methods: It was from reference gene primer amplification that nucleated cell counts were estimated. Assay: immunoSEQ multiplex PCR; the TCRdb copy retains only in-frame clones and omits some. V and J calls and clone size are given by that table; D and trimming were obtained from the DNA. The sample has about 41,000 clones; more than 75% are singletons. The chain recombines TRBV7-5 with TRBJ2-2; the table calls TRBD2, which could not be checked here. TRBV7-5 is an annotated pseudogene. Sequenced: peripheral blood. The clonotype was recovered from a man older than 75 with acute or convalescent COVID-19. CDR3 sequence reads: CARSISGLAGGPSTGELFF. As DNA, the CDR3 is TGTGCCAGAAGCATTTCGGGACTAGCGGGAGGGCCTTCCACCGGGGAGCTGTTTTTT.